Listed below are T cell receptor beta chains from one sample, sequenced in a study of Ad26.COV2.S vaccination and SARS-CoV-2 variants. Repertoires were generated with immunoSEQ multiplex PCR, while TCRdb's copy carries only in-frame clones and drops some. The table has about 400,000 clones, 80% to 90% seen once. The input for sequencing was peripheral blood, taken in a trial of Ad26.COV2.S vaccine versus placebo. Receptor source: a person aged 18-65 years who received the Ad26.COV2.S COVID-19 vaccine or a placebo. Both conserved end residues are part of each CDR3. D genes are given only for firm matches. Clone size is stated in some rows and not others, as once, few, many or a class when expanded.

V	D	size	J	DNA	CDR3
TRBV20-1	NA	NA	TRBJ2-7	TGCAGTGCTAGACCAGTCTACGAGCAGTACTTC	CSARPVYEQYF
TRBV6-5	NA	NA	TRBJ2-1	TGTGCCAGCAGTTACTCAAGAGGAGACAATGAGCAGTTCTTC	CASSYSRGDNEQFF
TRBV24-1	NA	NA	TRBJ1-5	TGTGCCACCAGTGATCACCAAGGGTCCACCTATAGCAATCAGCCCCAGCATTTT	CATSDHQGSTYSNQPQHF
TRBV5-1	TRBD2	NA	TRBJ2-1	TGCGCCAGCAGCACCGGACTAGCGGGGAGGAGTTTCTACAATGAGCAGTTCTTC	CASSTGLAGRSFYNEQFF
TRBV14	NA	NA	TRBJ2-5	TGTGCCAGCAGCCATTCACTCCGGGAGCCCCAAGAGACCCAGTACTTC	CASSHSLREPQETQYF
TRBV7-6	TRBD2	NA	TRBJ2-3	TGTGCCAGCAGCTTAGAAGGACCACCTCGGGGGGCAGATACGCAGTATTTT	CASSLEGPPRGADTQYF
TRBV6-6	NA	few	TRBJ1-1	TGTGCCAGCAGTTACACTGAAGCTTTCTTT	CASSYTEAFF
TRBV2	TRBD2	NA	TRBJ2-3	TGTGCCAGCAGTGAAGAAGCGGGAGTAGGTGGTACGCAGTATTTT	CASSEEAGVGGTQYF
TRBV6-2/TRBV6-3	TRBD1	NA	TRBJ1-2	TGTGCCAGCAGTTACTCGGTGACAGGGGTTGGCTACACCTTC	CASSYSVTGVGYTF
TRBV12-3/TRBV12-4	NA	NA	TRBJ2-5	TGTGCCAGCAGTGGACTAGAGACCCAGTACTTC	CASSGLETQYF
TRBV13	NA	NA	TRBJ1-6	TGTGCCAGCAGCTTATACAGTGTAGATTCACCCCTCCACTTT	CASSLYSVDSPLHF
TRBV18	NA	NA	TRBJ1-5	TGTGCCAGCTCAACTCTACAGAGGGATCAGCCCCAGCATTTT	CASSTLQRDQPQHF
TRBV7-9	TRBD1	once	TRBJ1-1	TGTGCCAGCGGGACAGGCCCTACTGAAGCTTTCTTT	CASGTGPTEAFF
TRBV27	NA	NA	TRBJ2-7	TGTGCCAGCGGGGACGGAGGGATCTACGAGCAGTACTTC	CASGDGGIYEQYF
TRBV7-2	TRBD2	NA	TRBJ2-3	TGTGCCAGCAGCTTAAAGTGGCTAGCGGGGGTCCAAGTGGATACGCAGTATTTT	CASSLKWLAGVQVDTQYF
TRBV3-1/TRBV3-2	TRBD2	NA	TRBJ2-7	TGTGCCAGCAGTCGACTAGCGGGACCTTCCTACGAGCAGTACTTC	CASSRLAGPSYEQYF
TRBV9	NA	once	TRBJ2-1	TGTGCCAGCAGCGTAGACAGGGTGGCGGACAATGAGCAGTTCTTC	CASSVDRVADNEQFF
TRBV19	TRBD2	NA	TRBJ2-7	TGTGCCAGTAGTAAGCGGGGGATCTCCTACGAGCAGTACTTC	CASSKRGISYEQYF
TRBV3-1/TRBV3-2	NA	NA	TRBJ2-5	TGTGCCAGCAGCCCGCTTGGCCCCGGGACAATCACAGAGACCCAGTACTTC	CASSPLGPGTITETQYF
TRBV5-1	NA	NA	TRBJ1-1	TGCGCCAGCAGCTCACAGGTTAACACTGAAGCTTTCTTT	CASSSQVNTEAFF
TRBV4-1	NA	NA	TRBJ1-5	TGCGCCAGCAGCCTAAGAGTCGGACAGAGGGCTGGCAATCAGCCCCAGCATTTT	CASSLRVGQRAGNQPQHF
TRBV6-2/TRBV6-3	TRBD2	NA	TRBJ2-7	TGTGCCAGCAGTTACCATAGCGGGGCCCCCTACGAGCAGTACTTC	CASSYHSGAPYEQYF
TRBV19	TRBD1	few	TRBJ1-4	TGTGCCAGTAGCGCACTACCCGGGACAGGGGACCAAAAACTGTTTTTT	CASSALPGTGDQKLFF
TRBV28	NA	NA	TRBJ1-5	TGTGCCAGCAGTTTCTACAGTTCTAGCAATCAGCCCCAGCATTTT	CASSFYSSSNQPQHF
TRBV7-2	NA	once	TRBJ1-1	TGTGCCAGCAGCCGGGAGGGAGGGGACACTGAAGCTTTCTTT	CASSREGGDTEAFF
TRBV7-2	TRBD2	NA	TRBJ2-1	TGTGCCAGCAGCCCCTCGGGGGGTTCCTACAATGAGCAGTTCTTC	CASSPSGGSYNEQFF
TRBV10-1	NA	NA	TRBJ1-2	TGCGCCAGCCCAAGGACACCCTGGGGGTATGGCTACACCTTC	CASPRTPWGYGYTF
TRBV19	TRBD2	NA	TRBJ2-1	TGTGCCAGTAGTATCCGACTAGCGGGAGTTGGTTATGAGCAGTTCTTC	CASSIRLAGVGYEQFF
TRBV6-4	NA	NA	TRBJ2-2	TGTGCCAGCGGACGCTCTGACACCGGGGAGCTGTTTTTT	CASGRSDTGELFF
TRBV18	TRBD1	NA	TRBJ1-2	TGTGCCAGCTCACCAAACCTGCAGGGGGGGACCTTC	CASSPNLQGGTF
TRBV19	NA	NA	TRBJ1-1	TGTGCCAGCAGGGATGTGAACACTGAAGCTTTCTTT	CASRDVNTEAFF
TRBV7-6	NA	once	TRBJ2-7	TGTGCCAGCAGCTTCGTCCTAGGGGGTGCTAGCGGTTCTCGAGAGCAGTACTTC	CASSFVLGGASGSREQYF
TRBV7-2	TRBD1	NA	TRBJ2-7	TGTGCCAGCAGCTCCAGGACAGGATACGAGCAGTACTTC	CASSSRTGYEQYF
TRBV29-1	TRBD1	NA	TRBJ2-5	TGCAGCGTTGATGGGACAGGGAAGGGGACCCAGTACTTC	CSVDGTGKGTQYF
TRBV4-1	NA	NA	TRBJ1-2	TGCGCCAGCAGCCAATACCCGTATGGCTACACCTTC	CASSQYPYGYTF
TRBV5-1	NA	NA	TRBJ2-7	TGCGCCAGCAGCCCCGGGGTGTCCCTTACCTACGAGCAGTACTTC	CASSPGVSLTYEQYF
TRBV11-3	NA	NA	TRBJ2-7	TGTGCCAGCAGCTTAGAGAGCAGGTCCTACGAGCAGTACTTC	CASSLESRSYEQYF
TRBV7-9	TRBD1	NA	TRBJ2-5	TGTGCCAGCAGAAGGACAGGCCAAGAGACCCAGTACTTC	CASRRTGQETQYF
TRBV19	NA	NA	TRBJ2-7	TGTGCCAGTAGTATAGGGCAGGTAGGGTCCTACGAGCAGTACTTC	CASSIGQVGSYEQYF
TRBV6-4	TRBD2	NA	TRBJ2-7	TGTGCCAGCAGTGAGGCCGGGACTAAATCCTACGAGCAGTACTTC	CASSEAGTKSYEQYF
TRBV19	TRBD2	NA	TRBJ2-7	TGTGCCAGTAGTATCCCGGGACTAGCGGGAGACGAGCAGTACTTC	CASSIPGLAGDEQYF
TRBV27	NA	NA	TRBJ2-5	TGTGCCACCGGCCCTAGCGTTCAAGAGACCCAGTACTTC	CATGPSVQETQYF
TRBV29-1	TRBD1	once	TRBJ1-2	TGCAGCGTTCCAGGGACAGGGATGAACTATGGCTACACCTTC	CSVPGTGMNYGYTF
TRBV4-2	NA	NA	TRBJ2-3	TGTGCCAGCAGCCAAGAAGGGAGGATGGACAGTTACACAGATACGCAGTATTTT	CASSQEGRMDSYTDTQYF
TRBV11-3	TRBD2	NA	TRBJ2-1	TGTGCCAGCAGCCTAGCAGGGACTAGCGGGAGTGATGAGCAGTTCTTC	CASSLAGTSGSDEQFF
TRBV5-1	NA	NA	TRBJ2-3	TGCGCCAGCCTGACCCAGGGGACTAGCACAGATACGCAGTATTTT	CASLTQGTSTDTQYF
TRBV10-3	TRBD2	NA	TRBJ2-1	TGTGCCATCAGTACCACTAGCGGGGTTTACAATGAGCAGTTCTTC	CAISTTSGVYNEQFF
TRBV11-2	NA	NA	TRBJ1-2	TGTGCCAGCAGCTTAGTTGGGGGTGAGGCCTATGGCTACACCTTC	CASSLVGGEAYGYTF
TRBV7-9	NA	NA	TRBJ1-5	TGTGCCAGCAGCTTAGGGGGCGATCAGCCCCAGCATTTT	CASSLGGDQPQHF
TRBV19	NA	NA	TRBJ1-2	TGTGCCAGTAGTTGGACGGTCAACGGGGGCTACACCTTC	CASSWTVNGGYTF